This T cell receptor (beta chain) was obtained from a study of cytomegalovirus exposure and HLA in healthy donors. Whole-study context: An early release of data contained 70 million to 95 million unique TCRs, which came from HLA-typed donors.

V shed 4 bases, J shed 6 bases, and the junction held 9 bases outside the gene matches. The CDR3 loop spans 14 amino acids. The germline V gene encodes CDR1 SQVTM and CDR2 ANQGSEA. In the PCR, 60 Vbeta and 13 Jbeta primers were used. Here immunoSEQ multiplex PCR was the method, and the copy in TCRdb shows in-frame clones only, minus some. Seen here are under 200,000 clones, roughly 73% observed once, and the top ten hold about 1.7%. The clonotype originates from a woman in her twenties or thirties in good health and CMV-seronegative. Sequenced sample: PBMCs. The chain joins TRBV29-1 to TRBJ1-1; TRBD1 agrees at 9 bases. CDR3 amino acids: CSVGGTGFGAEAFF. In DNA, the CDR3 is TGCAGCGTTGGGGGGACAGGGTTTGGGGCTGAAGCTTTCTTT.